This T cell receptor beta chain emerged from a study of graft-versus-host responses after intestinal transplantation. In the study overall: Once they had received anti-thymocyte globulin induction, all recipients took tacrolimus and steroids for roughly three years.

Germline V gene data show CDR1 as SGHAT and CDR2 as FQNNGV. V trimming: 4 bases; J trimming: 0 bases; junction bases outside the gene matches: 5. The CDR3 runs 18 residues. In the case of this clone: Antigen unknown.

Whole-study findings and limits: GvH clones surfaced in recipient marrow, some emerging earlier in ileum or blood.

TCRdb keeps only in-frame clones here, not all; method: immunoSEQ multiplex PCR. The sample has about 40,000 clones; under 95% are singletons. The sequence came from a human patient who received an intestinal transplant, so some T cells may come from the graft donor. The specimen comprised PBMCs, sampled roughly 300 days after intestinal transplant. The J gene is TRBJ2-3, the V gene TRBV11-2; 15 bases fit TRBD2. As DNA, the CDR3 is TGTGCCAGCAGCTCCGGACTAGCGGGAGGGCGTAGCACAGATACGCAGTATTTT. Its translation is CASSSGLAGGRSTDTQYF.